The clone carrying this T cell receptor (beta chain) was observed many times. The target antigen is unknown. The sample is drawn from a study of shared clonotypes between healthy human individuals. Donors, without exception, were Caucasian adults residing in Nashville, Tennessee. Deep was the level used in running the assay. The authors ran unsorted PBMC replicate PCRs on around 270 ng DNA, about 31,000 T cell genomes. Some clones are missing from TCRdb's copy, which holds only in-frame ones; the method was immunoSEQ multiplex PCR. The table has about 96,000 clones, roughly 45% seen once. Study-level findings and limits: Measured sharing among donors was expected to vary with sequencing depth.

In germline, CDR1 is LNHNV, CDR2 YYDKDF (reference sequence). V was pared by 3 bases and J by 7 bases, with 9 bases between. CDR3 length equals 13 residues. The sequence derives from a woman in her thirties or forties in good health. Some clones in this sample may be carry-over from other donors' samples. J is TRBJ1-4 and V is TRBV15; D unclear. Sequencing input: PBMCs. In DNA form, the CDR3 reads TGTGCCACCAGCAGGGGGTTCACTGAAAAACTGTTTTTT. Translated: CATSRGFTEKLFF.